Each of the 32 T cell receptor beta chains below was sequenced from the same sample in a study of blood T cell repertoires in COVID-19. Generated by immunoSEQ multiplex PCR, the TCRdb table keeps only in-frame clones and is missing some. The sample holds 30,000 to 40,000 clones, 85% to 95% seen once. Material for sequencing was peripheral blood. The receptors were gathered from a male donor with active COVID-19.

This clone was counted between two and nine times. The chain employs TRBV4-3 and TRBJ1-3; no reliable D call. The CDR3 loop spans 16 amino acids. The germline V gene has CDR1 LGHNA and CDR2 YSLEER. Between the trimmed V and J ends, which lost 0 bases and 0 bases, there was a span of 9 bases. The CDR3 DNA reads TGCGCCAGCAGCCAAGAGCGCCTTATCTCTGGAAACACCATATATTTT. Translation gives CASSQERLISGNTIYF.

V usage is TRBV5-1 and J usage is TRBJ2-5, with 7 positions matching TRBD1. This CDR3 spans 15 amino acids. V shed 0 bases, J shed 1 base, and the junction held 3 bases outside the gene matches. From germline, CDR1 is SGHRS and CDR2 YFSETQ. This chain's CDR3 is CASSLAGGSQETQYF. In nucleotides, the CDR3 is TGCGCCAGCAGCTTGGCAGGGGGAAGCCAAGAGACCCAGTACTTC.

The J gene is TRBJ1-1, the V gene TRBV10-3, with D possibly being TRBD1 (6 bases). V shed 0 bases and J shed 0 bases, with 17 bases lying between them. CDR3 size: 18 residues. The germline V gene encodes CDR1 ENHRY and CDR2 SYGVKD. The CDR3, as DNA: TGTGCCATCAGTGAGTCGACCCCCCGAGGGGGTCTGAACACTGAAGCTTTCTTT. Translated: CAISESTPRGGLNTEAFF.

The chain couples TRBV3-1 (or the pseudogene TRBV3-2) to TRBJ1-3, with 9 bases that match TRBD1. J was trimmed by 2 bases and V by 5 bases; bases with no gene match: 22. CDR1 and CDR2 from the germline V gene are LGHDT and YNNKEL (reference sequence). The CDR3 consists of 21 residues. Here the CDR3 reads CASSGPETGTGTLCTGNTIYF. The DNA for the CDR3 is TGTGCCAGCAGCGGACCCGAAACCGGGACAGGGACTCTTTGCACTGGAAACACCATATATTTT.

The rearrangement links TRBV20-1 to TRBJ1-2, with D tentatively TRBD1 (5 bases). The V end lost 5 bases, the J end lost 7 bases, and 8 bases lay between the germline ends. Looked up from germline, CDR1 is DFQATT and CDR2 is SNEGSKA (reference sequence). The CDR3 extends over 10 amino acids. The chain's CDR3 is CSAGTGGYTF. In nucleotides, the CDR3 is TGCAGTGCTGGGACTGGTGGCTACACCTTC.

In nucleotides, the CDR3 is TGTGCCAGCAGCTTAAGTAGGCAGGGTTTAGAGACCCAGTACTTC. Protein: CASSLSRQGLETQYF. This rearrangement joins TRBV11-3 to TRBJ2-5, with a tentative D call TRBD1 (5 bases). The CDR3 contains 15 residues. Germline V gives CDR1 SGHNT, CDR2 YENEEA. V lost 2 bases to trimming and J lost 4 bases, with 14 bases between them.

CDR3 loop: CASSLDRGSYNEQFF. CDR3 nucleotides: TGTGCCAGCAGCTTGGACAGGGGGTCCTACAATGAGCAGTTCTTC. The genes are TRBV7-3 and TRBJ2-1, with TRBD1 matching over 10 bases. From germline, CDR1 is SGHTA and CDR2 FQGTGA. V shed 3 bases, J shed 1 base, and the junction held 0 bases outside the gene matches. The CDR3 sequence is 15 residues long.

The chain employs TRBV9 and TRBJ2-3; 9 positions match TRBD2. The junction had 6 bases not matched to a gene; V was cut back by 4 bases and J by 3 bases. CDR1 SGDLS and CDR2 YYNGEE come from the germline V gene. CDR3 length: 15 amino acids. In DNA, the CDR3 is TGTGCCAGCAGCTTTAGCGGGGGTTGGACAGATACGCAGTATTTT. It codes for CASSFSGGWTDTQYF.

This rearrangement joins TRBV4-3 to TRBJ2-1; 12 bases match TRBD2. This CDR3 has 16 amino acids. The V and J ends lost 1 base and 2 bases, in that order; junction bases with no gene match: 0. Germline loops: CDR1 LGHNA, CDR2 YSLEER. The CDR3 DNA reads TGCGCCAGCAGCCAAGGACTAGCGGGGGCCTACAATGAGCAGTTCTTC. Residues: CASSQGLAGAYNEQFF.

This chain links TRBV5-1 with TRBJ2-1, with 8 bases lining up with TRBD2. J was trimmed by 7 bases and V by 7 bases; bases with no gene match: 13. Germline-derived CDR1 and CDR2 are SGHRS and YFSETQ. The CDR3 contains 15 residues. The CDR3 nucleotides are TGCGCCAGCCGTAGCGGGGCGCCTTTGGAGAATGAGCAGTTCTTC. Protein: CASRSGAPLENEQFF.

The chain employs TRBV5-1 and TRBJ2-1; 9 bases align to TRBD2. Germline V gene sequence: CDR1 SGHRS, CDR2 YFSETQ. V shed 0 bases, J shed 1 base, and the junction held 5 bases outside the gene matches. The CDR3 runs to 17 residues. CDR3 in amino acids: CASSLAGLAGSYNEQFF. Written as DNA, the CDR3 is TGCGCCAGCAGCTTGGCCGGGCTAGCGGGGTCCTACAATGAGCAGTTCTTC.

V and J are TRBV27 and TRBJ1-2; D is possibly TRBD1 (6 bases). There are 15 residues in the CDR3. V lost 5 bases to trimming and J lost 1 base, with 14 bases between them. Germline-derived CDR1 and CDR2 are MNHEY and SMNVEV (reference sequence). The CDR3 bases are TGTGCCAGCAGTCGGACGGACAGCCTTAACTATGGCTACACCTTC. This codes for CASSRTDSLNYGYTF.

This sequence joins TRBV5-1 and TRBJ2-7; 9 bases line up with TRBD1. Losses at the gene ends were 3 bases for V and 7 bases for J; bases not matched to a gene: 8. From germline, CDR1 is SGHRS and CDR2 YFSETQ. The CDR3 loop spans 14 amino acids. This CDR3 is CASSSGQGTWEQYF. The CDR3 region has the DNA TGCGCCAGCAGCTCGGGACAGGGTACCTGGGAGCAGTACTTC.

The gene calls are TRBV18 and TRBJ2-6; D is unclear. The CDR3 is made up of 15 amino acids. CDR1 and CDR2 (germline): KGHSH, LQKENI. With 3 bases removed from V and 2 bases from J, the gap between germline ends came to 8 bases. DNA for the CDR3: TGTGCCAGCTCACCCGAGTTAACTGGGGCCAACGTCCTGACTTTC. As protein: CASSPELTGANVLTF.

The rearrangement links TRBV6-5 to TRBJ2-7, with TRBD2 matching over 14 bases. V trimming: 5 bases; J trimming: 4 bases; junction bases outside the gene matches: 4. CDR1 MNHEY and CDR2 SVGAGI come from the germline V gene. This CDR3 region has 15 residues. The CDR3 region is CASSKGTSGGYEQYF. CDR3 nucleotides: TGTGCCAGCAGTAAGGGGACTAGCGGGGGTTACGAGCAGTACTTC.

This chain joins TRBV7-2 and TRBJ1-5; 8 positions agree with TRBD1. Germline V lookup: CDR1 SGHTA, CDR2 FQGNSA. V lost 6 bases, J lost 7 bases, and 8 bases stayed unmatched. This CDR3 contains 14 residues. The CDR3 is CASRMTGDGQPQHF. The CDR3 bases are TGTGCCAGCAGAATGACAGGGGACGGGCAGCCCCAGCATTTT.

The V gene is TRBV3-1 (or the pseudogene TRBV3-2), the J gene TRBJ2-1; TRBD2 matches at 11 bases. J lost 7 bases, V lost 4 bases, and 3 bases had no gene match. Germline CDR1 is LGHDT and CDR2 is YNNKEL (reference sequence). CDR3 length: 14 residues. The CDR3 nucleotides read TGTGCCAGCAGCCTAGCGGGGGGGTTGAATGAGCAGTTCTTC. Translating gives CASSLAGGLNEQFF.

This sequence joins TRBV3-1 (or the pseudogene TRBV3-2) and TRBJ2-3; TRBD2 matches 10 bases. Germline values: CDR1 LGHDT, CDR2 YNNKEL (reference sequence). V lost 4 bases to trimming and J lost 9 bases; unmatched junction nucleotides: 7. The CDR3 contains 14 residues. CDR3 coding DNA: TGTGCCAGCAGCCCTGTTACTAGCGGGAACACGCAGTATTTT. Translating gives CASSPVTSGNTQYF.

In nucleotides, the CDR3 is TGTGCCAGCAGTTCTCTAAACGACTGGAGCCTCCAAGAGACCCAGTACTTC. Its protein is CASSSLNDWSLQETQYF. V and J are TRBV2 and TRBJ2-5, with D unresolved. Germline V gene lookup returns CDR1 SNHLY and CDR2 FYNNEI. The V gene lost 5 bases and the J gene lost 1 base, with 20 bases spanning the gap. CDR3 length: 17 amino acids. The variable domain in full, completed from reference TRBV2 and TRBJ2-5, reads EPEVTQTPSHQVTQMGQEVILRCVPISNHLYFYWYRQILGQKVEFLVSFYNNEISEKSEIFDDQFSVERPDGSNFTLKIRSTKLEDSAMYFCASSSLNDWSLQETQYFGPGTRLLVL.

The chain has TRBV3-1 (or the pseudogene TRBV3-2) and TRBJ1-1; D remains ambiguous. V was trimmed by 3 bases and J by 2 bases, leaving 13 bases between them. CDR3 length: 15 residues. From germline, CDR1 is LGHDT and CDR2 YNNKEL (reference sequence). The CDR3 sequence: CASSHWGGGNTEAFF. The CDR3 DNA sequence: TGTGCCAGCAGCCACTGGGGAGGAGGTAACACTGAAGCTTTCTTT.

This clone was recorded once. This CDR3 is also generated by other DNA sequences in the sample. CDR3 protein: CSASLRDTGELFF. DNA for the CDR3: TGCAGTGCTAGTCTGAGAGACACCGGGGAGCTGTTTTTT. The gene calls are TRBV20-1 and TRBJ2-2; D is unclear. Germline CDR1 and CDR2: DFQATT and SNEGSKA (reference sequence). This CDR3 is 13 amino acids long. V dropped 3 bases and J dropped 3 bases, with 8 bases sitting between them.

This clone has a single count. J is TRBJ2-1 and V is TRBV2; D gene ambiguous. The CDR3 totals 13 residues. Germline V gene data show CDR1 as SNHLY and CDR2 as FYNNEI. Trimming removed 1 base at V and 7 bases at J, with 8 bases between. CDR3 amino acids: CASSEVPRNEQFF. The CDR3 DNA sequence: TGTGCCAGCAGTGAAGTACCCCGGAATGAGCAGTTCTTC.

The gene calls are TRBV6-5 and TRBJ1-2, with D possibly TRBD1 on 5 matching bases. V lost 4 bases to trimming and J lost 4 bases, with 16 bases between them. This CDR3 region has 15 residues. CDR1 and CDR2 from the germline V gene are MNHEY and SVGAGI. CDR3 residues: CASSSDMEGPYGYTF. CDR3 nucleotide sequence: TGTGCCAGCAGTTCCGACATGGAGGGGCCCTATGGCTACACCTTC.

The chain joins TRBV18 to TRBJ1-5, with TRBD1 identical over 8 bases. Per the germline V gene, CDR1 is KGHSH and CDR2 is LQKENI. This CDR3 region has 16 residues. Unmatched junction bases numbered 5, after V lost 0 bases and J lost 4 bases. The CDR3 sequence is CASSPPPGQGNQPQHF. In nucleotides, the CDR3 is TGTGCCAGCTCACCACCCCCAGGACAGGGAAATCAGCCCCAGCATTTT.

The CDR3 region is CASSEGKYNSPLHF. The CDR3 DNA is TGTGCCAGCAGCGAGGGTAAATATAATTCACCCCTCCACTTT. The chain is built from TRBV25-1 and TRBJ1-6; D call uncertain. V shed 6 bases and J shed 4 bases, with 10 bases lying between them. The CDR3 contains 14 residues. Germline CDR1 is MGHDK and CDR2 is SYGVNS.

The chain links TRBV7-9 to TRBJ1-1, with 12 bases lining up with TRBD1. This CDR3 comprises 17 residues. CDR1 is SEHNR and CDR2 is FQNEAQ in the germline V gene (reference sequence). With V trimmed by 2 bases and J by 5 bases, 9 bases remained unmatched. CDR3 protein: CASSLRSGQGADTEAFF. CDR3 coding DNA: TGTGCCAGCAGCTTACGTTCGGGACAGGGGGCAGATACTGAAGCTTTCTTT.

The rearrangement joins TRBV5-4 to TRBJ2-7, with 8 positions matching TRBD2. J was trimmed by 2 bases and V by 1 base; bases with no gene match: 8. Per germline, CDR1 SGHNT and CDR2 YYREEE (reference sequence). The CDR3 is 16 residues long. The CDR3 reads CASSLMNSGVAYEQYF. DNA of the CDR3: TGTGCCAGCAGCTTGATGAATAGCGGGGTAGCCTACGAGCAGTACTTC.

This clone was counted once. This chain links TRBV7-9 with TRBJ1-4, with D possibly being TRBD1 (5 bases). Germline V gene sequence: CDR1 SEHNR, CDR2 FQNEAQ (reference sequence). The CDR3 contains 14 residues. V lost 5 bases and J 8 bases, leaving 15 bases between the germline ends. CDR3 loop: CASSPQGRREKLFF. In DNA, the CDR3 is TGTGCCAGCAGCCCTCAGGGAAGGAGAGAAAAACTGTTTTTT.

This chain connects TRBV11-2 to TRBJ2-2; D not resolved. Trimming removed 4 bases from V and 6 bases from J, with 15 bases in between. This CDR3 comprises 15 residues. Germline assignment: CDR1 SGHAT and CDR2 FQNNGV. CDR3 in DNA: TGTGCCAGCAGCTCCCCGTACGGGTTGGCCGGGGAGCTGTTTTTT. As protein: CASSSPYGLAGELFF.

The chain is built from TRBV3-1 (or the pseudogene TRBV3-2) and TRBJ2-3; 9 bases align to TRBD2. The germline V gene encodes CDR1 LGHDT and CDR2 YNNKEL (reference sequence). CDR3 length: 16 amino acids. Germline trimming cut 4 bases from V and 2 bases from J; bases unmatched to any gene: 7. The CDR3 DNA reads as TGTGCCAGCAGCCGCATCCTAGCGGGGCACACAGATACGCAGTATTTT. The encoded protein is CASSRILAGHTDTQYF.

V gene TRBV5-1 combines with J gene TRBJ2-5; 7 bases agree with TRBD1. This CDR3 is 12 amino acids long. Germline-derived CDR1 and CDR2 are SGHRS and YFSETQ. With 7 bases clipped from V and 2 bases from J, the junction kept 2 bases outside the gene matches. In DNA form, the CDR3 reads TGCGCCAGCGGGACAGAGCAAGAGACCCAGTACTTC. Encoded protein: CASGTEQETQYF.

The chain employs TRBV25-1 and TRBJ2-5; possible D gene TRBD2, 6 bases. V lost 4 bases to trimming and J lost 5 bases, with 20 bases between them. The CDR3 has 16 residues. Germline CDR1 reads MGHDK; CDR2 reads SYGVNS. This CDR3 reads CASSALKFRDWETQYF. DNA for the CDR3: TGTGCCAGCAGTGCCCTTAAGTTCAGGGACTGGGAGACCCAGTACTTC. Variable domain in full (rest from reference TRBV25-1 and TRBJ2-5): EADIYQTPRYLVIGTGKKITLECSQTMGHDKMYWYQQDPGMELHLIHYSYGVNSTEKGDLSSESTVSRIRTEHFPLTLESARPSHTSQYLCASSALKFRDWETQYFGPGTRLLVL.